The rows below give T cell receptor beta chains drawn from one sample of a study of breast tumors, draining lymph nodes, adjacent tissues. Each CDR3 protein is one row after TCRdb ran MiXCR on the multiplex PCR reads. This table has roughly 110,000 distinct CDR3 sequences, around 30% appearing once. The specimen sequenced was axillary lymph node tissue. The source is a female donor with breast cancer. Some clones in this sample may be carry-over from other donors' samples. CDR3s include the opening cysteine and the closing phenylalanine or tryptophan. A D gene is named only where the DNA matches it firmly. For some rows the clone size is stated as once, few or many, or as a class when expanded; others skip it.

size,D,length,V,J,DNA,CDR3
many,.,15,TRBV7-2,TRBJ1-2,TGTGCCAGCAGCCCAAGAGGTAGGCCCCACTATGGCTACACCTTC,CASSPRGRPHYGYTF
few,TRBD2,19,TRBV20-1,TRBJ2-3,TGCAGTGCGGACCCGGGACTAGCGGGGGGGTTAGGGATCATAGATACGCAGTATTTT,CSADPGLAGGLGIIDTQYF
.,TRBD2,15,TRBV7-9,TRBJ2-7,TGTGCCAGCAGCGAAGGACTAGCGGGATTCTACGAGCAGTACTTC,CASSEGLAGFYEQYF
.,TRBD2,14,TRBV5-1,TRBJ2-5,TGCGCCAGCAGCCTAGCGGCTCCACAAGACACCCAGTACTTC,CASSLAAPQDTQYF
many,.,11,TRBV6-1,TRBJ2-1,TGTGCCAGCAGTGAAAGGTGGGAGCAGTTCTTC,CASSERWEQFF
many,.,15,TRBV20-1,TRBJ2-2,TGCAGTGCTAGAGTCGGGGGAAGGGGCACCGGGGAGCTGTTTTTT,CSARVGGRGTGELFF
many,TRBD2,17,TRBV5-1,TRBJ2-5,TGCGCCAGCAGCTTGGCGCTAGCGGGAGGGCCGCAGGAGACCCAGTACTTC,CASSLALAGGPQETQYF
many,.,18,TRBV9,TRBJ2-6,TGTGCCAGCAGCGCCCGGGACGGCGGAACCTCTGGGGCCAACGTCCTGACTTTC,CASSARDGGTSGANVLTF
few,.,15,TRBV18,TRBJ1-1,TGTGCCAGCTGTTGGTCAGGGCTCATGAACACTGAAGCTTTCTTT,CASCWSGLMNTEAFF
many,.,12,TRBV20-1,TRBJ2-3,TGCAGTGCTAGGACTAGCACAGATACGCAGTATTTT,CSARTSTDTQYF
many,.,15,TRBV7-6,TRBJ2-7,TGTGCCAGCAGCTTTTCGGACACCTATAATTACGAGCAGTACTTC,CASSFSDTYNYEQYF
many,.,16,TRBV10-2,TRBJ1-2,TGCGCCAGCAGTGGAAACCGGGACAAACTAAACTATGGCTACACCTTC,CASSGNRDKLNYGYTF
many,TRBD1,14,TRBV12-3/TRBV12-4,TRBJ2-7,TGTGCCAGCAGTTTTACAGGGACAGGGCGCGAGCAGTACTTC,CASSFTGTGREQYF
many,TRBD2,12,TRBV5-5,TRBJ2-7,TGTGCCAGCAGCTTGGGAGCGGGAGATCGTTTCTTC,CASSLGAGDRFF
many,TRBD1,14,TRBV20-1,TRBJ2-2,TGCAGTGCTAGAGTTCAGGGGGTCCCCGGGGAGCTGTTTTTT,CSARVQGVPGELFF
once,.,20,TRBV25-1,TRBJ1-3,.,CASTEQGLTEAFFGQGTIYF
many,TRBD1,13,TRBV18,TRBJ1-2,TGTGCCAGCTCCTCGGACAGGTTAAATGGCTACACCTTC,CASSSDRLNGYTF
.,TRBD1,15,TRBV9,TRBJ1-6,TGTGCCAGCAGGTTTGGGGACAGGGTCAATTCACCCCTCCACTTT,CASRFGDRVNSPLHF
once,TRBD1,16,TRBV7-8,TRBJ1-4,TGTGCCAGCAGCCAAATCACCGGGACAGAAAATGAAAAACTGTTTTTT,CASSQITGTENEKLFF
.,.,13,TRBV18,TRBJ2-7,TGTGCCAGCTCATCGACAGGCTCTGGCGAGCAGTACTTC,CASSSTGSGEQYF
many,TRBD1,13,TRBV24-1,TRBJ2-3,TGTGCCACCAGTGATTGGACAGGGATAGTGCAGTATTTT,CATSDWTGIVQYF
.,.,16,TRBV20-1,TRBJ2-7,TGCAGTGCTAGAGCCCCCCGGCTAACGATCTCCCACGAGCAGTACTTC,CSARAPRLTISHEQYF
many,TRBD1,13,TRBV7-2,TRBJ1-5,TGTGCCAGCAGTAGACAGGGTGGTCAGCCCCAGCATTTT,CASSRQGGQPQHF
many,.,15,TRBV7-3,TRBJ2-2,TGTGCCAGCAGGGGTCCGGGACTTTACACCGGGGAGCTGTTTTTT,CASRGPGLYTGELFF
many,TRBD1,14,TRBV7-9,TRBJ2-7,TGTGCCAGCAGCTGGATGACAGGGCATCACGAGCAGTACTTC,CASSWMTGHHEQYF
.,.,13,TRBV28,TRBJ1-1,TGTGCCAGCAGTCCCCCACAAAACACTGAAGCTTTCTTT,CASSPPQNTEAFF
many,.,13,TRBV28,TRBJ1-2,TGTGCCAGCAGTTTATGGACAGGAGGCGGCTACACCTTC,CASSLWTGGGYTF
many,.,13,TRBV29-1,TRBJ2-3,TGCAGCGTTGACGCGTCGACTGAGGATACGCAGTATTTT,CSVDASTEDTQYF
many,.,11,TRBV7-2,TRBJ2-7,TGTGCCAGCAGCTTACAGAACGAGCAGTACTTC,CASSLQNEQYF
many,TRBD2,15,TRBV7-3,TRBJ2-7,TGTGCCAGCAGTATAGCCCCTAGCGGGAGGCACGAGCAGTACTTC,CASSIAPSGRHEQYF
many,.,16,TRBV6-5,TRBJ2-7,TGTGCCAGCAGTTACTCGAATCTGGGTAAATTGGGCGAGCAGTACTTC,CASSYSNLGKLGEQYF
many,.,12,TRBV28,TRBJ2-7,TGTGCCAGCAATAAGGGCTTCTACGAGCAGTACTTC,CASNKGFYEQYF
once,.,14,TRBV7-8,TRBJ1-4,TGTGCCAGCAGCTTTGGGGGGCCGGGAGAAAAACTGTTTTTT,CASSFGGPGEKLFF
many,TRBD1,14,TRBV20-1,TRBJ2-7,TGCAGTGCTAGAGAGGCAGGGGGCTTATACGAGCAGTACTTC,CSAREAGGLYEQYF
many,.,13,TRBV7-2,TRBJ1-2,TGTGCCAGCAGCTTTTCACAGATCTATGGCTACACCTTC,CASSFSQIYGYTF
many,TRBD1,12,TRBV6-4,TRBJ2-1,TGTGCCGACCACAGGGGCTGGCGCGAGCAGTTCTTC,CADHRGWREQFF
few,.,14,TRBV3-1,TRBJ1-1,TGTGCCAGCAGCCCTAGGGGATGGAGCACTGAAGCTTTCTTT,CASSPRGWSTEAFF
many,TRBD2,11,TRBV2,TRBJ2-1,TGTGCCAGCAGCGAGCGGGGAAAGCAGTTCTTC,CASSERGKQFF
many,TRBD2,16,TRBV12-3/TRBV12-4,TRBJ2-3,TGTGCCAGCACCCCCGGGGGGCGGGGGGGCACAGATACGCAGTATTTT,CASTPGGRGGTDTQYF
many,TRBD1,13,TRBV6-6,TRBJ1-2,TGTGCCAGTCGATCCGGGACAGTCTATGGCTACACCTTC,CASRSGTVYGYTF